This T cell receptor beta chain was captured by sequencing in a study of blood T cells in healthy people across ages. Broader study findings: Bulk PBMC profiling left naive and antigen-experienced comparisons inconclusive.

About this clonotype: The antigen is unknown.

A sample-barcoded 5' primer and a J-beta primer mix were used in a second PCR of roughly 6 to 11 cycles. TCRdb re-called the 5' RACE reads through MiXCR, storing one row per CDR3 protein. This sample has about 750,000 distinct CDR3 sequences, with around half found just once. This CDR3 region has 15 residues. The V gene end was trimmed by 5 bases and the J gene end by 1 base; junction bases not matched to a gene: 7. CDR1 is MNHEY, CDR2 SVGEGT, per germline. The TCR was taken from a man older than 75 in good health. The V call is TRBV6-2 or TRBV6-3, the J call TRBJ1-2; TRBD1 matches 7 bases. Sequencing was performed on blood. The CDR3 DNA reads as TGTGCCAGCAGTCGTCCGGGACAGAGTAACTATGGCTACACCTTC. Its translation: CASSRPGQSNYGYTF.